This TCR beta chain was sequenced in a study of memory CD4+ T cells and cytomegalovirus serostatus. V lost 0 bases and J 7 bases, leaving 12 bases between the germline ends. Germline CDR1 is MNHNY and CDR2 is SVGAGI (reference sequence). This CDR3 comprises 14 residues. Single viable CD3+CD4+CD8-CD45RO+ cells were sorted as the memory CD4+ T cells. Positive selection with CD4 microbeads enriched total CD4+ T cells. Here immunoSEQ multiplex PCR was the method, and the copy in TCRdb shows in-frame clones only, minus some. The sample lists around 76,000 clones; around four fifths were seen once. The sequencing input was memory CD4+ T cells from blood. This sequence joins TRBV6-6 and TRBJ1-2, with a weak D call TRBD1 (5 bases). The TCR was taken from an adult in good health and CMV-seropositive. CDR3 loop: CASSYSIGDGGYTF. The CDR3 nucleotides read TGTGCCAGCAGTTACTCGATAGGGGACGGTGGCTACACCTTC.